The T cell receptor (beta chain) under discussion was sequenced for a study of cytomegalovirus exposure and HLA in healthy donors (dated by TCRdb to between 2016 and 2019). Describing the broader study: An earlier analysis of approximately 600 of the donors reported more than 250 Gb of sequence data and more than 90 million unique TCR beta sequences from 150 million to 200 million T cells. An earlier analysis of 500 to 750 of the donors applied high-throughput TCR beta sequencing to assess whether each TCR beta V gene segment acted as functional or pseudogenic. The aim of the study was to test whether cataloging public T cell receptors could identify signatures of past pathogen exposure. To predict cytomegalovirus infection status, the study combined high-throughput TCR immunosequencing, statistical association of individual TCRs with disease status, and machine learning. A later genetic analysis took genome-wide SNP genotypes for about three fifths of the 666 donors and used that subset as a discovery cohort. In a later analysis, previously published TCR beta repertoires from about 640 donors were re-analyzed and high-resolution HLA genotyping was added so that TCR occurrence patterns could be studied. About 300 gigabases of sequencing data and tens of millions of unique TCR sequences were included in an early release covering about 620 HLA-typed donors. Donor age, sex, ethnicity and CMV serostatus were compiled alongside the repertoire data. Several DR-DQ haplotypes were handled as single units for association and clustering because linkage in the cohort was strong. On average, about 240,000 unique TCR beta nucleotide sequences were sequenced per donor among a few hundred genotyped donors of the cohort, with about 17% of those sequences being non-productive. The study used immunosequencing to profile the T cell repertoires of more than 650 subjects and linked those repertoires to cytomegalovirus serostatus. Both class I and class II loci were covered by HLA typing, at four-digit resolution. Besides the first cohort of 500 to 700 subjects, a separate validation cohort made up of 120 or so different subjects was used. Typing coverage varied by locus: about 629-630 donors for A, B, C, DRB1 and DQB1; roughly 500 for DQA1; around 570 for DPA1; around 450 for DPB1. Of the roughly 400 genotyped donors, 75% to 85% were placed in the genetic ancestry cluster associated with self-reported Caucasian donors. The later analysis used no new phenotypic data to find candidate immune exposures, relying instead on TCR beta sequences and their occurrence across donors. Every repertoire in the discovery cohort had been generated on one and the same sequencing platform.

Points the paper makes about the study in general: In vitro tests confirmed that a few of the cytomegalovirus-associated TCR beta chains recognize cytomegalovirus antigens. Most TCR sequences were seen in very few donors, while some public TCRs were found in many individuals. HLA typing was unavailable for some donors at each locus, so association tests used only the typed subset. In the study, around 150 TCR beta chains were listed as associated with cytomegalovirus. The only immune exposure information available for the cohort was CMV serostatus. A cluster of highly shared sequence variants was judged likely to be a technical artifact of the sequencing pipeline. In this cohort, only TCR beta chains were sequenced, and detectable features were limited by the absence of alpha or paired-chain data. Because counts were too low, around 18 rarely observed V segments, including chromosome 9 orphons, were left out of the earlier analysis of a few hundred of the donors. An earlier analysis of around 540 of the donors showed that most TCR beta V segments appeared in productive rearrangements either about 87% or about 30% of the time, which broadly matched IMGT annotations. Compared with the roughly 600-donor mean, donors in an Asian-associated ancestry cluster had fewer N-insertions in productive TCRs, according to a later genetic analysis. According to a later analysis, most CMV-associated TCR beta chains appeared to be HLA-restricted, and the HLA associations seemed to be driven largely by CMV exposure. In both the original and validation cohorts, the classifier was reported to diagnose cytomegalovirus status with high specificity and sensitivity. A later analysis found that TCR association rates varied across HLA loci, with DRB1 alleles showing the most associated TCRs and HLA-C alleles the fewest. Sequencing depth was assumed to be roughly uniform across donors in the presence/absence analyses, though that assumption may not hold. Specific HLA alleles were associated with 15,000 to 20,000 TCR beta sequences at a false discovery rate of 0.05 in a later analysis. Linkage disequilibrium might explain the correlated functional status among segregating V segments, but an unknown experimental factor could not be ruled out. A further reported finding was that TCR beta sequences accurately predicted the HLA-A and HLA-B alleles for most subjects in the first cohort. The authors suggested that the approach could potentially be generalized to other disease states and immunological phenotypes. Assigning TCR associations to individual alleles was difficult when HLA alleles, especially DR and DQ, strongly co-occurred. An association between a missense DCLRE1C variant and V-gene and J-gene trimming of TCR beta chains was found in a later genetic analysis and replicated in an independent cohort. According to a later analysis, parvovirus B19, influenza, CMV and Epstein-Barr virus appeared linked to several top co-occurrence clusters. Some IMGT-functional V segments, including TRBV6-2 and TRBV6-3, could not be distinguished by the 87-base-pair reads and were therefore excluded. In a later analysis, HLA-associated TCR beta chains showed more clonal expansion and lower generation probabilities than non-associated chains that were equally common.

The library was made by the immunoSEQ multiplex PCR assay. The multiplex PCR relied on a mix of 60 forward primers for TCR Vbeta segments and 13 reverse primers for TCR Jbeta segments. Amplification of the CDR3 region of rearranged TCR beta genes was performed with a multiplex PCR assay on genomic DNA. On the Illumina HiSeq System, the amplified TCR beta libraries were sequenced as 87-base-pair reads. As for the authors' bioinformatics: A later analysis counted 75 million to 100 million unique TCR beta chains across the 500 to 850 repertoires, and some 11 million of these chains were shared by at least two donors. Raw reads were error-corrected and collapsed into unique sequences by a nearest-neighbor algorithm in which closely related sequences were merged to remove PCR and sequencing errors. CDR3 sequences were aligned to IMGT reference sequences to assign V, D and J gene segments. For a sequence to be retained, a match of at least six nucleotides was required to both a V gene segment and a J gene segment. A rearrangement counted as productive if the CDR3 had no stop codons and remained in frame with V and J, and every other rearrangement counted as non-productive. CDR3 was defined according to IMGT convention as the region running from the second conserved V-encoded cysteine to the conserved J-encoded phenylalanine. The earlier analysis of 500 to 750 of the donors excluded any sequence lacking an unambiguous match to a single V gene segment. An earlier analysis of about 600 of the donors called V segments functional above 56.7% productive rearrangements and segregating when the between-donor standard deviation exceeded 5%. To diagnose cytomegalovirus status from the catalog of TCR beta chain sequences, a statistical classification framework was built. A later analysis assigned V and J genes by comparing TCR nucleotide sequences with IMGT/GENE-DB human TR gene sequences. Using the TCRdist pipeline, a later analysis assigned CDR3 sequences along with most-parsimonious VDJ recombination scenarios. A later analysis defined each TCR beta chain by its CDR3 amino acid sequence plus V-gene family, and excluded reads lacking a unique V-gene family. To address suspected cross-contamination and a sequencing artifact, a later analysis removed approximately 590 highly shared, low-generation-probability nucleotide sequences. In a later analysis, a clonal expansion index was calculated for each public chain from normalized within-repertoire ranks of inferred template counts. In a later analysis, generation probabilities were computed using a VDJ recombination model fitted to out-of-frame rearrangements, and the results were checked against IGoR. In a later analysis, hypergeometric tests were used to score TCR-TCR, TCR-HLA and TCR-CMV co-occurrence, with a repertoire-size bias correction applied to TCR pairs. A later analysis estimated false discovery rates by permuting HLA or CMV assignments 20 times. In a later analysis, co-occurring TCRs were grouped using DBSCAN, with TCRdist sequence similarity added in when clustering inside HLA-allele-positive subsets. Co-occurrence clustering excluded repertoires with fewer than 30,000 or more than 120,000 public chains, plus five with anomalous nucleotide sharing. Held by TCRdb, this immuneACCESS table contains in-frame sequences only and omits some clones. Under half of the omission traces to an unresolved V gene where checked; the cause of the rest is unknown. V, J and clone size reflect that table, while D and trimming were determined from the DNA. The sample table shows 150,000 to 200,000 clones, and more than 75% are seen once. The ten most abundant clones make up about 1.4% of the sample.

Remarks on this clone: Its antigen is still unknown. No much larger clonotype is one base removed from it; base qualities were not supplied.

CDR1 and CDR2 were assigned from the germline V gene as MDHEN and SYDVKM. From the cysteine up to the phenylalanine, the CDR3 has a length of 16 residues. Kept here is only the CDR3 DNA, which spans 48 bases and is read in frame from base 1. The junction shows trimming of 4 bases on V and 7 bases on J, and the gene matches do not reach 13 bases of it. In total, around 600 healthy bone marrow donors made up the cohort. At the time of sampling, every cohort member was nominally healthy, though immune exposures that went unrecorded were likely present. The donor tested CMV seropositive, placing the donor among the 289 seropositive members of the cohort. A peripheral blood sample was provided by each donor, and peripheral blood mononuclear cells were used for TCR beta sequencing. The Qiagen DNeasy Blood Extraction Kit was used to extract genomic DNA from the blood cell samples.

The receptor's source is a girl between 10 and 17 years old in good health and CMV-seropositive. The sequencing sample was made of PBMCs. The receptor chain draws on TRBV28 and TRBJ2-1; 7 bases in the middle match TRBD2. For the CDR3, the sequence is CASSYPSGLAGNEQFF. The nucleotides read TGTGCCAGCAGTTATCCTAGCGGTCTAGCCGGGAATGAGCAGTTCTTC.